The rows below give T cell receptor beta chains drawn from one sample of a study of blood T cell repertoires in COVID-19. Sequencing was performed with immunoSEQ multiplex PCR; in TCRdb, only in-frame clones are kept and a portion is missing. The sample has about 76,000 clones; roughly 80% are singletons. The sequenced sample consisted of peripheral blood. The receptor set was obtained from a human donor in a cohort sampled during active COVID-19. CDR3s include the opening cysteine and the closing phenylalanine or tryptophan. Fields, in order: J gene, V gene, D gene, clone size, CDR3 protein, CDR3 DNA. A D gene is named only where the DNA matches it firmly. Part of the rows lack a size; the others show once, few, many or a class for expanded clones.

j_gene: TRBJ1-5; v_gene: TRBV28; d_gene: .; abundance: .; CDR3aa: CASSLRVTYSNQPQHF; CDR3nt: TGTGCCAGCAGTTTGCGGGTTACATATAGCAATCAGCCCCAGCATTTT
j_gene: TRBJ1-4; v_gene: TRBV7-8; d_gene: .; abundance: .; CDR3aa: CASSLVSQTPSSEKLFF; CDR3nt: TGTGCCAGCAGCTTAGTTAGCCAGACCCCTTCCAGTGAAAAACTGTTTTTT
j_gene: TRBJ2-7; v_gene: TRBV5-1; d_gene: TRBD1; abundance: .; CDR3aa: CASSSRDRDEQYF; CDR3nt: TGCGCCAGCAGCTCCAGAGACAGGGACGAGCAGTACTTC
j_gene: TRBJ1-4; v_gene: TRBV6-5; d_gene: TRBD1; abundance: .; CDR3aa: CASSYSQGAGEKLFF; CDR3nt: TGTGCCAGCAGTTACTCACAGGGGGCTGGAGAAAAACTGTTTTTT
j_gene: TRBJ2-1; v_gene: TRBV4-2; d_gene: TRBD2; abundance: medium-sized; CDR3aa: CASSLSTSGGSEQFF; CDR3nt: TGTGCCAGCAGCCTCTCGACTAGCGGGGGGAGTGAGCAGTTCTTC
j_gene: TRBJ2-5; v_gene: TRBV7-8; d_gene: TRBD2; abundance: .; CDR3aa: CASSLGGTSGGGETQYF; CDR3nt: TGTGCCAGCAGCTTAGGAGGGACTAGCGGGGGAGGAGAGACCCAGTACTTC
j_gene: TRBJ2-3; v_gene: TRBV7-3; d_gene: .; abundance: .; CDR3aa: CASSLAGVNTDTQYF; CDR3nt: TGTGCCAGCAGCTTAGCCGGGGTTAACACAGATACGCAGTATTTT
j_gene: TRBJ2-1; v_gene: TRBV7-9; d_gene: .; abundance: .; CDR3aa: CASSLMGGPPSYNEQFF; CDR3nt: TGTGCCAGCAGCTTGATGGGGGGGCCACCCTCCTACAATGAGCAGTTCTTC
j_gene: TRBJ2-5; v_gene: TRBV7-2; d_gene: .; abundance: .; CDR3aa: CASSLGWRETQYF; CDR3nt: TGTGCCAGCAGCTTAGGGTGGAGGGAGACCCAGTACTTC
j_gene: TRBJ2-1; v_gene: TRBV10-2; d_gene: .; abundance: few; CDR3aa: CASTAGINEQFF; CDR3nt: TGCGCCAGCACGGCAGGGATCAATGAGCAGTTCTTC
j_gene: TRBJ2-2; v_gene: TRBV27; d_gene: TRBD1; abundance: .; CDR3aa: CASSFLPDWDRGTTGELFF; CDR3nt: TGTGCCAGCAGTTTTCTCCCCGATTGGGACAGGGGAACCACCGGGGAGCTGTTTTTT
j_gene: TRBJ2-3; v_gene: TRBV24-1; d_gene: TRBD1; abundance: .; CDR3aa: CATSGTGVTDTQYF; CDR3nt: TGTGCCACCAGTGGGACAGGGGTGACAGATACGCAGTATTTT
j_gene: TRBJ2-5; v_gene: TRBV7-2; d_gene: TRBD2; abundance: .; CDR3aa: CASKTASGEETQYF; CDR3nt: TGTGCCAGCAAGACGGCTAGCGGGGAAGAGACCCAGTACTTC
j_gene: TRBJ1-1; v_gene: TRBV2; d_gene: .; abundance: .; CDR3aa: CASSETLGGNTEAFF; CDR3nt: TGTGCCAGCAGTGAGACCCTTGGCGGGAACACTGAAGCTTTCTTT
j_gene: TRBJ1-3; v_gene: TRBV9; d_gene: TRBD1; abundance: .; CDR3aa: CASSAPGQGQGNTIYF; CDR3nt: TGTGCCAGCAGCGCTCCGGGACAGGGGCAAGGAAACACCATATATTTT
j_gene: TRBJ2-1; v_gene: TRBV12-5; d_gene: TRBD1; abundance: .; CDR3aa: CASGLVRGTGSGNEQFF; CDR3nt: TGTGCTAGTGGTTTGGTACGGGGGACAGGATCAGGTAATGAGCAGTTCTTC
j_gene: TRBJ2-7; v_gene: TRBV18; d_gene: TRBD1; abundance: .; CDR3aa: CASSPGLDRALDEQYF; CDR3nt: TGTGCCAGCTCACCTGGCCTAGACAGGGCCTTAGACGAGCAGTACTTC
j_gene: TRBJ1-6; v_gene: TRBV9; d_gene: .; abundance: .; CDR3aa: CASSVDWGPYNSPLHF; CDR3nt: TGTGCCAGCAGCGTAGACTGGGGGCCCTATAATTCACCCCTCCACTTT
j_gene: TRBJ2-7; v_gene: TRBV2; d_gene: .; abundance: .; CDR3aa: CASSNTGTWDDEQYF; CDR3nt: TGTGCCAGCAGTAATACCGGGACATGGGACGACGAGCAGTACTTC
j_gene: TRBJ2-7; v_gene: TRBV7-2; d_gene: TRBD1; abundance: .; CDR3aa: CASSSHRGNEQYF; CDR3nt: TGTGCCAGCAGCTCTCACAGGGGAAACGAGCAGTACTTC
j_gene: TRBJ1-1; v_gene: TRBV6-5; d_gene: .; abundance: .; CDR3aa: CASKLRGEAAEAFF; CDR3nt: TGTGCCAGCAAGTTACGGGGGGAGGCGGCTGAAGCTTTCTTT
j_gene: TRBJ2-1; v_gene: TRBV2; d_gene: TRBD2; abundance: .; CDR3aa: CASRMLAETSNEQFF; CDR3nt: TGTGCCAGCCGGATGCTAGCGGAGACGAGCAATGAGCAGTTCTTC
j_gene: TRBJ2-3; v_gene: TRBV5-6; d_gene: .; abundance: .; CDR3aa: CASSLAGLPDTQYF; CDR3nt: TGTGCCAGCAGCTTGGCCGGGTTGCCAGATACGCAGTATTTT
j_gene: TRBJ1-1; v_gene: TRBV18; d_gene: .; abundance: .; CDR3aa: CASSPGRDTEAFF; CDR3nt: TGTGCCAGCTCACCGGGGAGGGACACTGAAGCTTTCTTT
j_gene: TRBJ2-3; v_gene: TRBV2; d_gene: .; abundance: .; CDR3aa: CASSYPSPSTDTQYF; CDR3nt: TGTGCCAGCAGCTACCCGAGCCCTAGCACAGATACGCAGTATTTT
j_gene: TRBJ1-2; v_gene: TRBV2; d_gene: .; abundance: .; CDR3aa: CASSENPGPRGVHGYTF; CDR3nt: TGTGCCAGCAGTGAGAATCCGGGACCCAGGGGAGTACATGGCTACACCTTC
j_gene: TRBJ2-7; v_gene: TRBV30; d_gene: .; abundance: once; CDR3aa: CAWSVYGGRYEQYF; CDR3nt: TGTGCCTGGAGTGTCTACGGGGGTCGGTACGAGCAGTACTTC
j_gene: TRBJ1-2; v_gene: TRBV7-8; d_gene: .; abundance: few; CDR3aa: CASSPPGSIYGYTF; CDR3nt: TGTGCCAGCAGCCCCCCTGGGAGCATCTATGGCTACACCTTC
j_gene: TRBJ2-1; v_gene: TRBV5-1; d_gene: TRBD2; abundance: .; CDR3aa: CASSSGTSGGEQFF; CDR3nt: TGCGCCAGCAGCTCGGGGACTAGCGGGGGCGAGCAGTTCTTC
j_gene: TRBJ2-7; v_gene: TRBV5-4; d_gene: TRBD1; abundance: .; CDR3aa: CASSLGSGQLTYEQYF; CDR3nt: TGTGCCAGCAGCTTGGGATCGGGACAGCTAACCTACGAGCAGTACTTC
j_gene: TRBJ1-2; v_gene: TRBV19; d_gene: .; abundance: .; CDR3aa: CASRTGKNYGYTF; CDR3nt: TGTGCCAGTAGGACAGGAAAGAACTATGGCTACACCTTC
j_gene: TRBJ2-1; v_gene: TRBV7-9; d_gene: TRBD2; abundance: .; CDR3aa: CASSLLAGHYNEQFF; CDR3nt: TGTGCCAGCAGCTTACTAGCGGGGCACTACAATGAGCAGTTCTTC
j_gene: TRBJ2-2; v_gene: TRBV7-8; d_gene: TRBD1; abundance: .; CDR3aa: CASSRRDRGTLNGELFF; CDR3nt: TGTGCCAGCAGCCGCCGGGACAGGGGGACTTTGAACGGGGAGCTGTTTTTT
j_gene: TRBJ2-7; v_gene: TRBV5-6; d_gene: .; abundance: .; CDR3aa: CASSSRSYEQYF; CDR3nt: TGTGCCAGCAGCTCTCGTTCCTACGAGCAGTACTTC
j_gene: TRBJ1-2; v_gene: TRBV5-1; d_gene: TRBD1; abundance: once; CDR3aa: CASSLRGQNYGYTF; CDR3nt: TGCGCCAGCAGCCTCCGGGGACAGAACTATGGCTACACCTTC
j_gene: TRBJ2-7; v_gene: TRBV15; d_gene: .; abundance: .; CDR3aa: CATSRNPAGIEQYF; CDR3nt: TGTGCCACCAGCCGGAATCCGGCGGGGATCGAGCAGTACTTC
j_gene: TRBJ1-4; v_gene: TRBV11-2; d_gene: .; abundance: .; CDR3aa: CASSSRGRWQGEKLFF; CDR3nt: TGTGCCAGCAGCTCCCGGGGTAGGTGGCAAGGAGAAAAACTGTTTTTT
j_gene: TRBJ2-7; v_gene: TRBV3-1/TRBV3-2; d_gene: .; abundance: .; CDR3aa: CASSQGSDSSPEQYF; CDR3nt: TGTGCCAGCAGCCAAGGGTCGGACTCCTCCCCCGAGCAGTACTTC
j_gene: TRBJ1-2; v_gene: TRBV29-1; d_gene: TRBD1; abundance: .; CDR3aa: CSVTGTGRHGYTF; CDR3nt: TGCAGCGTGACCGGGACAGGGAGGCATGGCTACACCTTC
j_gene: TRBJ2-7; v_gene: TRBV5-6; d_gene: .; abundance: once; CDR3aa: CASSFWGQNYEQYF; CDR3nt: TGTGCCAGCAGCTTTTGGGGGCAGAACTACGAGCAGTACTTC
j_gene: TRBJ1-1; v_gene: TRBV2; d_gene: .; abundance: .; CDR3aa: CASSGTYNTEAFF; CDR3nt: TGTGCCAGCAGTGGGACATACAACACTGAAGCTTTCTTT
j_gene: TRBJ2-3; v_gene: TRBV6-5; d_gene: .; abundance: .; CDR3aa: CASSYSGVGTDTQYF; CDR3nt: TGTGCCAGCAGTTACTCCGGGGTGGGAACAGATACGCAGTATTTT
j_gene: TRBJ2-3; v_gene: TRBV7-3; d_gene: .; abundance: few; CDR3aa: CASSPELADTQYF; CDR3nt: TGTGCCAGCAGCCCCGAATTAGCAGATACGCAGTATTTT
j_gene: TRBJ2-1; v_gene: TRBV2; d_gene: TRBD1; abundance: .; CDR3aa: CASRRPGQGYNEQFF; CDR3nt: TGTGCCAGCAGGCGGCCGGGACAGGGCTATAATGAGCAGTTCTTC
j_gene: TRBJ1-1; v_gene: TRBV3-1/TRBV3-2; d_gene: TRBD1; abundance: .; CDR3aa: CASSHTKRGTGGGVAFF; CDR3nt: TGTGCCAGCAGCCATACGAAAAGAGGGACAGGGGGAGGGGTAGCTTTCTTT
j_gene: TRBJ1-1; v_gene: TRBV7-8; d_gene: .; abundance: .; CDR3aa: CASSLGHTGFMNTEAFF; CDR3nt: TGTGCCAGCAGCTTAGGACACACAGGGTTCATGAACACTGAAGCTTTCTTT
j_gene: TRBJ2-3; v_gene: TRBV30; d_gene: .; abundance: .; CDR3aa: CAWSRGADTQYF; CDR3nt: TGTGCCTGGAGTAGAGGCGCAGATACGCAGTATTTT
j_gene: TRBJ1-2; v_gene: TRBV7-8; d_gene: .; abundance: .; CDR3aa: CASSSAEANYGYTF; CDR3nt: TGTGCCAGCAGCTCCGCGGAGGCTAACTATGGCTACACCTTC
j_gene: TRBJ1-1; v_gene: TRBV6-1; d_gene: .; abundance: .; CDR3aa: CASSEFKNTEAFF; CDR3nt: TGTGCCAGCAGTGAATTTAAGAACACTGAAGCTTTCTTT
j_gene: TRBJ2-3; v_gene: TRBV7-6; d_gene: TRBD2; abundance: few; CDR3aa: CASSRYLSSGGGTDTQYF; CDR3nt: TGTGCCAGCAGCCGCTACCTCTCTAGCGGGGGGGGCACAGATACGCAGTATTTT
j_gene: TRBJ2-5; v_gene: TRBV11-2; d_gene: .; abundance: few; CDR3aa: CASSLRYTRQETQYF; CDR3nt: TGTGCCAGCAGCTTACGCTACACTAGACAAGAGACCCAGTACTTC
j_gene: TRBJ2-3; v_gene: TRBV2; d_gene: .; abundance: .; CDR3aa: CASRGLGDTQYF; CDR3nt: TGTGCCAGCAGAGGACTTGGAGATACGCAGTATTTT
j_gene: TRBJ2-3; v_gene: TRBV5-1; d_gene: TRBD2; abundance: .; CDR3aa: CASSRISGGTDTQYF; CDR3nt: TGCGCCAGCAGCAGAATTAGCGGGGGCACAGATACGCAGTATTTT
j_gene: TRBJ2-7; v_gene: TRBV7-3; d_gene: TRBD1; abundance: .; CDR3aa: CASSWDRANEQYF; CDR3nt: TGTGCCAGCAGCTGGGACAGGGCTAACGAGCAGTACTTC
j_gene: TRBJ2-5; v_gene: TRBV19; d_gene: TRBD2; abundance: .; CDR3aa: CASSSSGTSGGTQYF; CDR3nt: TGTGCCAGTAGTAGCTCCGGGACTAGCGGGGGGACCCAGTACTTC